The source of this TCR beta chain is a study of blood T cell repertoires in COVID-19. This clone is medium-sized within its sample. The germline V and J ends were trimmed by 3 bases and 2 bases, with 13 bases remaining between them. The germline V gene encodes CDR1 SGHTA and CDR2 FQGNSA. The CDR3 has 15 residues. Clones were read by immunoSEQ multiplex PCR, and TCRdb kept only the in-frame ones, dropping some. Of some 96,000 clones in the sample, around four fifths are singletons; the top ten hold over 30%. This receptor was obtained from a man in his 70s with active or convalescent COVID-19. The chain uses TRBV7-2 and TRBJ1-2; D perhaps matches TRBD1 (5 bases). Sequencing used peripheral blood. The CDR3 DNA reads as TGTGCCAGCAGCTTGGGGGGTACGGGAAACTATGGCTACACCTTC. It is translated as CASSLGGTGNYGYTF.